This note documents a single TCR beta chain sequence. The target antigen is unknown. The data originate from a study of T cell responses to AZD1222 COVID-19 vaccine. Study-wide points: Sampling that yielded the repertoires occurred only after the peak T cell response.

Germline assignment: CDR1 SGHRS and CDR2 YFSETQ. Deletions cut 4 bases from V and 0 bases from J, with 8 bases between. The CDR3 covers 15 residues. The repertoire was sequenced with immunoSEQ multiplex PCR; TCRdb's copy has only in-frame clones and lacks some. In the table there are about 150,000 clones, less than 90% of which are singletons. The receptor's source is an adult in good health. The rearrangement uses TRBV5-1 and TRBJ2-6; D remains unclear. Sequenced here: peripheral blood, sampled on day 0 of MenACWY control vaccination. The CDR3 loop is CASSQPSSGANVLTF. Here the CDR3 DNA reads TGCGCCAGCAGCCAACCCTCCTCTGGGGCCAACGTCCTGACTTTC.